The 26 T cell receptor beta chains reported below all come from one sample, sequenced in a study of blood T cell repertoires in COVID-19. The data were produced by immunoSEQ multiplex PCR, yet TCRdb's version contains in-frame clones alone and is incomplete. The sample gives roughly 200,000 clones, 65% to 85% of which show up once; 1.3% is in the top ten. The sequenced sample was peripheral blood. Receptor source: a woman younger than 45 with COVID-19, enrolled during active disease.

DNA for the CDR3: TGCGCCAGCAGCCTATTGGAGGGGAACACTGAAGCTTTCTTT. Protein product: CASSLLEGNTEAFF. The chain joins TRBV4-3 to TRBJ1-1, with D unresolved. V dropped 4 bases and J dropped 1 base, with 10 bases sitting between them. Germline V gene lookup returns CDR1 LGHNA and CDR2 YSLEER. This CDR3 spans 14 amino acids.

V is TRBV5-8 and J is TRBJ2-5, with D possibly being TRBD2 (6 bases). CDR1 is SGHTS and CDR2 is YDEGEE in the germline V gene. The V end was cut by 9 bases, the J end by 4 bases, with 16 bases between. The CDR3 runs 13 residues. This CDR3 is CATRGRGSETQYF. CDR3 DNA: TGTGCCACCCGAGGGCGGGGCTCAGAGACCCAGTACTTC.

The V and J genes are TRBV3-1 (or the pseudogene TRBV3-2) and TRBJ1-6; 7 positions match TRBD1. V shed 5 bases and J 0 bases; nucleotides not matched to a gene: 7. CDR3 length equals 17 residues. Germline V gene sequence: CDR1 LGHDT, CDR2 YNNKEL (reference sequence). The CDR3 is CASSVLPGGSYNSPLHF. In nucleotides, the CDR3 is TGTGCCAGCAGCGTCCTTCCAGGGGGCTCCTATAATTCACCCCTCCACTTT.

V and J are TRBV19 and TRBJ1-2; 9 bases fit TRBD1. The V segment lost 4 bases and the J segment 4 bases; nucleotides outside the gene matches: 7. The CDR3 is made up of 15 amino acids. The V gene's germline CDR1 is LNHDA and CDR2 SQIVND (reference sequence). The CDR3 here is CASSTRTGEGYGYTF. CDR3 sequence (DNA): TGTGCCAGTAGTACCCGGACAGGGGAAGGCTATGGCTACACCTTC.

V and J are TRBV11-2 and TRBJ1-2; D not certain. V was clipped by 4 bases and J by 6 bases, with 27 bases between them. The CDR3 is made up of 18 amino acids. The germline gives CDR1 SGHAT, CDR2 FQNNGV. The CDR3 bases are TGTGCCAGCAGCTCTCCGGATCTGGGCCCTCCTAAACTGGATGGCTACACCTTC. Translation gives CASSSPDLGPPKLDGYTF.

The V call is TRBV9, the J call TRBJ2-3; D unresolved. CDR3 length: 13 residues. Germline V lookup: CDR1 SGDLS, CDR2 YYNGEE. V shed 5 bases and J shed 4 bases, with 11 bases lying between them. In DNA form, the CDR3 reads TGTGCCAGCAGTTTAGAGGATGCAGATACGCAGTATTTT. Protein sequence: CASSLEDADTQYF.

The rearrangement links TRBV11-2 to TRBJ2-5, with 10 bases lining up with TRBD2. The germline V gene has CDR1 SGHAT and CDR2 FQNNGV. V gave up 4 bases and J gave up 4 bases; unmatched junction bases: 6. This CDR3 spans 15 amino acids. The CDR3 region is CASSWTSSGRETQYF. The CDR3 DNA follows: TGTGCCAGCAGCTGGACCTCTAGCGGGAGAGAGACCCAGTACTTC.

The chain is built from TRBV6-1 and TRBJ1-1; possible D gene TRBD1, 5 bases. The CDR3 sequence is 13 residues long. The germline V gene encodes CDR1 MNHNS and CDR2 SASEGT. V lost 0 bases to trimming and J lost 8 bases, with 10 bases between them. The DNA of the CDR3 is TGTGCCAGCAGTGAAGCGACAAGGGGAGAAGCTTTCTTT. This gives the protein CASSEATRGEAFF.

In this sample, this clone turned up many times. This sample includes further DNA sequences coding for the same CDR3. The rearrangement uses TRBV15 and TRBJ1-2, with 8 bases that match TRBD1. The trim removed 5 bases at V and 4 bases at J, leaving 3 bases unmatched. The CDR3 length is 13 residues. CDR1 and CDR2 from the germline V gene are LNHNV and YYDKDF (reference sequence). CDR3 nucleotide sequence: TGTGCCACCAGCCGCGGGACAGGCTATGGCTACACCTTC. Amino acids: CATSRGTGYGYTF.

The CDR3 DNA is TGTGCCAGCTCACCGACAGGGGCCCACGAGCAGTACTTC. It codes for CASSPTGAHEQYF. The chain is built from TRBV18 and TRBJ2-7, with 8 bases matching TRBD1. V was clipped by 3 bases and J by 5 bases; unmatched bases: 3. Germline values: CDR1 KGHSH, CDR2 LQKENI. The CDR3 has 13 residues.

The V call is TRBV7-2, the J call TRBJ2-3, with 12 bases that match TRBD2. Germline V lookup: CDR1 SGHTA, CDR2 FQGNSA. The CDR3 has 18 residues. Unmatched junction bases numbered 11, after V lost 1 base and J lost 6 bases. Here the CDR3 reads CASSLEPPSGRALDTQYF. The CDR3 nucleotides read TGTGCCAGCAGCTTAGAACCCCCTAGCGGGAGGGCCTTGGATACGCAGTATTTT.

The rearrangement uses TRBV4-1 and TRBJ2-3, with TRBD2 matching over 9 bases. V dropped 1 base and J dropped 3; count of bases not matched to a gene: 5. Germline V gives CDR1 MGHRA, CDR2 YSYEKL. The CDR3 length is 16 residues. This chain's CDR3 is CASSQGSSGITDTQYF. CDR3 in DNA: TGCGCCAGCAGCCAAGGGTCTAGCGGGATTACAGATACGCAGTATTTT.

The V call is TRBV7-2, the J call TRBJ2-1, with D possibly being TRBD2 (5 bases). Deletions cut 5 bases from V and 0 bases from J, with 11 bases between. Germline-derived CDR1 and CDR2 are SGHTA and FQGNSA. The CDR3 spans 15 residues. This chain's CDR3 is CASSTAVSSYNEQFF. CDR3 nucleotide sequence: TGTGCCAGCAGCACAGCGGTGAGCTCCTACAATGAGCAGTTCTTC.

The rearrangement uses TRBV19 and TRBJ2-5, with a weak D call TRBD1 (5 bases). Germline V CDR1 and CDR2: LNHDA, SQIVND (reference sequence). This CDR3 is built from 15 residues. V was cut by 5 bases and J by 3 bases, with 16 bases left in between. CDR3 loop: CASSFAGLGEETQYF. CDR3 nucleotides: TGTGCCAGTAGTTTCGCAGGGTTAGGGGAAGAGACCCAGTACTTC. The full variable domain, in which reference TRBV19 and TRBJ2-5 provide the parts outside the CDR3, is DGGITQSPKYLFRKEGQNVTLSCEQNLNHDAMYWYRQDPGQGLRLIYYSQIVNDFQKGDIAEGYSVSREKKESFPLTVTSAQKNPTAFYLCASSFAGLGEETQYFGPGTRLLVL.

The V gene is TRBV6-1, the J gene TRBJ1-5; 7 bases map to TRBD1. With 2 bases clipped from V and 6 bases from J, the junction kept 7 bases outside the gene matches. This CDR3 comprises 15 residues. Germline V gene sequence: CDR1 MNHNS, CDR2 SASEGT. DNA of the CDR3: TGTGCCAGCAGTGAATCCGGAGGGACAGCTCAGCCCCAGCATTTT. Its protein product is CASSESGGTAQPQHF.

This clone was seen only a few times. The gene calls are TRBV4-1 and TRBJ2-7; TRBD2 matches at 7 bases. Germline CDR1 and CDR2: MGHRA and YSYEKL. CDR3 length equals 17 residues. With 1 base clipped from V and 2 bases from J, the junction kept 11 bases outside the gene matches. The CDR3 bases are TGCGCCAGCAGCCAAGCTGATTTTGGGAGCGGGACCTACGAGCAGTACTTC. Encoded protein: CASSQADFGSGTYEQYF.

The chain employs TRBV5-5 and TRBJ2-2; D may be TRBD2 (5 bases). The germline V gene encodes CDR1 SGHKS and CDR2 YYEKEE (reference sequence). The CDR3 is 19 residues long. V was clipped by 1 base and J by 0 bases, with 19 bases between them. In DNA, the CDR3 is TGTGCCAGCAGCTTGAAGCCCGGGATCTCCCTGTCGAACACCGGGGAGCTGTTTTTT. Translation gives CASSLKPGISLSNTGELFF.

Comments on this clone: This sample includes further DNA sequences coding for the same CDR3. The rearrangement joins TRBV6-5 to TRBJ2-7, with TRBD1 matching 10 bases. Germline V CDR1 and CDR2: MNHEY, SVGAGI. The CDR3 has 13 residues. V lost 6 bases, J lost 3 bases, and 2 bases stayed unmatched. This CDR3 is CASSRDRGYEQYF. The CDR3 DNA follows: TGTGCCAGCAGCCGGGACAGGGGCTACGAGCAGTACTTC.

The V and J genes are TRBV15 and TRBJ2-1; tentatively, D is TRBD2 (5 bases). CDR3 length equals 16 residues. The V gene's germline CDR1 is LNHNV and CDR2 YYDKDF (reference sequence). V shed 6 bases and J shed 8 bases, with 23 bases lying between them. This CDR3 is CATREARGSAIYEQFF. CDR3 DNA sequence: TGTGCCACCAGAGAAGCTAGAGGGTCGGCGATCTATGAGCAGTTCTTC.

This sequence joins TRBV9 and TRBJ2-1, with D tentatively TRBD1 (6 bases). The CDR3 totals 19 residues. Germline V lookup: CDR1 SGDLS, CDR2 YYNGEE. The germline V and J ends were trimmed by 4 bases and 2 bases, with 25 bases remaining between them. The CDR3 DNA sequence: TGTGCCAGCAGCTCAAGTAGGGGGTGGGGCTCCAAAACCTACAATGAGCAGTTCTTC. This sequence encodes CASSSSRGWGSKTYNEQFF.

This chain connects TRBV7-3 to TRBJ2-6; TRBD1 aligns across 8 bases. The CDR3 sequence is 19 residues long. Germline CDR1 reads SGHTA; CDR2 reads FQGTGA. V was clipped by 5 bases and J by 1 base; unmatched bases: 13. CDR3 sequence: CASSPGPGQVESGANVLTF. The DNA for the CDR3 is TGTGCCAGCAGCCCCGGCCCGGGACAGGTCGAGTCTGGGGCCAACGTCCTGACTTTC. The whole variable domain, remainder taken from reference TRBV7-3 and TRBJ2-6, is GAGVSQTPSNKVTEKGKYVELRCDPISGHTALYWYRQSLGQGPEFLIYFQGTGAADDSGLPNDRFFAVRPEGSVSTLKIQRTERGDSAVYLCASSPGPGQVESGANVLTFGAGSRLTVL.

The chain has TRBV6-2 or TRBV6-3 and TRBJ1-5; TRBD1 is a possible D gene (6 bases). Germline V lookup: CDR1 MNHEY, CDR2 SVGEGT. This CDR3 is 19 amino acids long. V was trimmed by 0 bases and J by 0 bases, leaving 18 bases between them. In DNA form, the CDR3 reads TGTGCCAGCAGTTACTCGAGCAGGGGCCTCAGGTATAGCAATCAGCCCCAGCATTTT. This gives the protein CASSYSSRGLRYSNQPQHF.

The genes are TRBV3-1 (or the pseudogene TRBV3-2) and TRBJ2-7; a possible D gene is TRBD2 (5 bases). Trimming left V 8 bases short and J 1 base short, with 15 bases between. This CDR3 spans 14 amino acids. The germline V gene encodes CDR1 LGHDT and CDR2 YNNKEL (reference sequence). CDR3 amino acids: CASSPRTPSYEQYF. The DNA for the CDR3 is TGTGCCAGCTCCCCGCGGACTCCATCCTACGAGCAGTACTTC.

The chain links TRBV18 to TRBJ1-2; 7 nucleotides line up with TRBD1. CDR1 and CDR2 from the germline V gene are KGHSH and LQKENI. V trimming: 6 bases; J trimming: 3 bases; junction bases outside the gene matches: 10. The CDR3 is 15 residues long. Here the CDR3 DNA reads TGTGCCAGCTCCGCCCCTGACAGGGTTGACTATGGCTACACCTTC. Amino acids: CASSAPDRVDYGYTF.

The genes are TRBV27 and TRBJ2-2, with 8 bases matching TRBD2. Trimming cost V 6 bases and J 0 bases; bases outside gene matches: 6. The CDR3 spans 16 residues. Germline CDR1 reads MNHEY; CDR2 reads SMNVEV (reference sequence). The CDR3 bases are TGTGCCAGCAGACCTCCGGGACTAGCGAACACCGGGGAGCTGTTTTTT. It translates to CASRPPGLANTGELFF.

Only one count was recorded for this clone. The J gene is TRBJ1-3, the V gene TRBV7-2, with TRBD1 matching over 7 bases. The V gene end was trimmed by 1 base and the J gene end by 4 bases; junction bases not matched to a gene: 4. CDR1 and CDR2 (germline): SGHTA, FQGNSA. The CDR3 sequence is 15 residues long. The CDR3 loop is CASSLGRDSGNTIYF. DNA of the CDR3: TGTGCCAGCAGCTTAGGCAGGGACAGCGGAAACACCATATATTTT.